A single sample is the source of the 4 T cell receptor beta chains below, sequenced in a study of blood T cell repertoires in COVID-19. The method was immunoSEQ multiplex PCR; TCRdb's version includes in-frame clones alone and lacks a portion of them. Of tens of thousands of clones in the sample, around 84% were seen once. The specimen was peripheral blood. These TCRs come from a man in his forties or fifties with acute or convalescent COVID-19.

The gene calls are TRBV19 and TRBJ2-7, with 11 positions matching TRBD2. From germline, CDR1 is LNHDA and CDR2 SQIVND (reference sequence). The CDR3 length is 15 residues. The trim removed 3 bases at V and 5 bases at J, leaving 6 bases unmatched. The CDR3 here is CASSITLAGVNEQYF. CDR3 sequence (DNA): TGTGCCAGTAGTATTACACTAGCGGGAGTCAACGAGCAGTACTTC.

This chain connects TRBV5-4 to TRBJ1-1, with D perhaps TRBD1 (6 bases). CDR3 length: 14 amino acids. Trimming left V 4 bases short and J 3 bases short, with 13 bases between. Germline values: CDR1 SGHNT, CDR2 YYREEE (reference sequence). The CDR3 spells CASSIQGFDTEAFF. Written as DNA, the CDR3 is TGTGCCAGCAGCATTCAGGGGTTTGACACTGAAGCTTTCTTT.

The CDR3: CASSQESAGLGTDTQYF. DNA of the CDR3: TGTGCCAGCAGCCAAGAGTCGGCGGGACTAGGCACAGATACGCAGTATTTT. This sequence joins TRBV4-2 and TRBJ2-3; 8 bases agree with TRBD2. The CDR3 is 17 residues long. With V trimmed by 0 bases and J by 1 base, 6 bases remained unmatched. Germline CDR1 is LGHNA and CDR2 is YNFKEQ.

For the CDR3, the DNA is TGTGCCAGCTCACCACTAGCGGGTGGTGACAATGAGCAGTTCTTC. As protein: CASSPLAGGDNEQFF. The genes are TRBV18 and TRBJ2-1; 7 bases match TRBD2. This CDR3 region has 15 residues. Germline CDR1 is KGHSH and CDR2 is LQKENI. Trimming took 1 base from V and 5 from J; bases not matched to a gene: 5.